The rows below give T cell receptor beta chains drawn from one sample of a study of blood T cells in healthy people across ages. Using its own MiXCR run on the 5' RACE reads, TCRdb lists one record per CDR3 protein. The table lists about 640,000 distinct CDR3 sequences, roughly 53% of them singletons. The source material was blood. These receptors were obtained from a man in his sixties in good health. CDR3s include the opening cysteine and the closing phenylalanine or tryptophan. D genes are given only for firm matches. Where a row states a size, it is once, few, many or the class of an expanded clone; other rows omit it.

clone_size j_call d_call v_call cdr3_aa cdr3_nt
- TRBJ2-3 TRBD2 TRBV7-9 CASSPGLAGVRTDTQYF TGTGCCAGCAGCCCAGGACTAGCGGGGGTCCGCACAGATACGCAGTATTTT
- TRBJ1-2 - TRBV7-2 CASSLEGTPYGYTF TGTGCCAGCAGCCTCGAGGGTACACCTTATGGCTACACCTTC
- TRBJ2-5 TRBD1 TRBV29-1 CSVTFGQGQETQYF TGCAGCGTTACGTTTGGACAGGGTCAAGAGACCCAGTACTTC
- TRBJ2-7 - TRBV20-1 CSATGASPGHTYEQYF TGCAGTGCTACGGGGGCCTCTCCGGGCCATACCTACGAGCAGTACTTC
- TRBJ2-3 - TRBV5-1 CASSPTGVPSTDTQYF TGCGCCAGCAGCCCAACAGGCGTGCCTAGCACAGATACGCAGTATTTT
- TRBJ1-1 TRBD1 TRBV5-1 CASSLAPMTGATEAFF TGCGCCAGCAGCTTGGCCCCTATGACAGGGGCAACTGAAGCTTTCTTT
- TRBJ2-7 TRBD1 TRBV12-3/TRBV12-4 CASSGTGWAYEQYF TGTGCCAGCAGTGGGACAGGGTGGGCCTACGAGCAGTACTTC
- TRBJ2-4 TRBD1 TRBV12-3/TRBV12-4 CASSLRGQGAKNIQYF TGTGCCAGCAGTTTACGGGGACAGGGAGCCAAAAACATTCAGTACTTC
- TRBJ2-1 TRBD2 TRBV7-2 CASSPPGQRGYNEQFF TGTGCCAGCAGCCCCCCCGGCCAGCGGGGTTACAATGAGCAGTTCTTC
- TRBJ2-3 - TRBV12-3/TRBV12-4 CASSFRRGPSTDTQYF TGTGCCAGCAGTTTCCGGCGGGGTCCCAGCACAGATACGCAGTATTTT
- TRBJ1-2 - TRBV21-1 CASSKEPQVTRYGYTF TGTGCCAGCAGCAAAGAACCACAGGTGACCCGCTATGGCTACACCTTC
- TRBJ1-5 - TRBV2 CASSELWVDQPQHF TGTGCCAGCAGTGAACTGTGGGTCGATCAGCCCCAGCATTTT
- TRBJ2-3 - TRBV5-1 CASRFRDGSTDTQYF TGCGCCAGCAGATTCCGGGACGGAAGCACAGATACGCAGTATTTT
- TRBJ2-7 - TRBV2 CASMAGSSYEQYF TGTGCCAGCATGGCGGGGAGCTCCTACGAGCAGTACTTC
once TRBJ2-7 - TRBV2 CASSEEGEQYF TGTGCCAGCAGTGAGGAGGGGGAGCAGTACTTC
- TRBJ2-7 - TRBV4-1 CASSQPQGYEQYF TGCGCCAGCAGCCAACCCCAGGGTTACGAGCAGTACTTC
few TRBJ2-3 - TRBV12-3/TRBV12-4 CASSRMGAFTDTQYF TGTGCCAGCAGTAGGATGGGGGCTTTCACAGATACGCAGTATTTT
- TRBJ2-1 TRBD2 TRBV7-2 CASSRTSGGHLNEQFF TGTGCCAGCAGTCGGACTAGCGGGGGCCATCTAAATGAGCAGTTCTTC
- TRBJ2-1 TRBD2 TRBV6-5 CASSYKGLAGDYNEQFF TGTGCCAGCAGTTATAAGGGGCTAGCGGGGGACTACAATGAGCAGTTCTTC
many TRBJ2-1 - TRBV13 CASRPTGTAGYNEQFF TGTGCCAGCAGACCTACCGGGACAGCGGGGTACAATGAGCAGTTCTTC
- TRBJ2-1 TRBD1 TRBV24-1 CATSDRTGGEYNEQFF TGTGCCACCAGTGATAGGACAGGGGGCGAGTACAATGAGCAGTTCTTC
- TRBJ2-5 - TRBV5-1 CTSSERLDLETQYF TGCACCAGCAGCGAACGACTAGATCTGGAGACCCAGTACTTC
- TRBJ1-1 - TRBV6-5 CASSYSGLGDTEAFF TGTGCCAGCAGTTACTCTGGACTTGGGGACACTGAAGCTTTCTTT
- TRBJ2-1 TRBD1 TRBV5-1 CASSWTGPSYNEQFF TGCGCCAGCAGCTGGACAGGGCCCTCCTACAATGAGCAGTTCTTC
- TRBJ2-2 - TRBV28 CASSPLINLRGQGKNTGELFF TGTGCCAGCAGTCCATTGATCAATCTTCGCGGGCAGGGAAAGAACACCGGGGAGCTGTTTTTT
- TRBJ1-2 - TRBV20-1 CSARSRAPYGYTF TGCAGTGCTAGAAGCAGGGCCCCTTATGGCTACACCTTC
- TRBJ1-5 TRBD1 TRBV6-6 CASSGDREDQPQHF TGTGCCAGCAGTGGGGACAGGGAAGATCAGCCCCAGCATTTT
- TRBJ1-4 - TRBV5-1 CASSLVGDANEKLFF TGCGCCAGCAGCTTGGTTGGGGATGCCAATGAAAAACTGTTTTTT
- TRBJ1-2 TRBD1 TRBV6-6 CASSPQGLYGYTF TGTGCCAGCAGTCCACAGGGGCTCTATGGCTACACCTTC
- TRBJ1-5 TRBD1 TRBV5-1 CASSYDQGEQPQHF TGCGCCAGCAGCTACGACCAGGGGGAACAGCCCCAGCATTTT
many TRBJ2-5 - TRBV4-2 CASSQDEGLGTQYF TGTGCCAGCAGCCAAGATGAGGGTTTAGGGACCCAGTACTTC
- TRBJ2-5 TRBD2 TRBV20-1 CSATSGGGETQYF TGCAGTGCTACTAGCGGGGGGGGAGAGACCCAGTACTTC
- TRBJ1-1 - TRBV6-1 CASKSVDATEAFF TGTGCCAGTAAATCAGTCGACGCCACTGAAGCTTTCTTT
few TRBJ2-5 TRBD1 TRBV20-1 CSAYGQGGQETQYF TGCAGTGCTTATGGACAGGGTGGGCAAGAGACCCAGTACTTC
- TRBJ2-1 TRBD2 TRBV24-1 CATSDASGGANEQFF TGTGCCACCAGTGACGCTAGCGGGGGGGCCAATGAGCAGTTCTTC
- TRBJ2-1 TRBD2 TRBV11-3 CASSPGTSLGEQFF TGTGCCAGCAGCCCCGGGACTAGCCTGGGGGAGCAGTTCTTC
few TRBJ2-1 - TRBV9 CASSVGTPLGGYNEQFF TGTGCCAGCAGCGTAGGTACGCCGCTCGGGGGCTACAATGAGCAGTTCTTC
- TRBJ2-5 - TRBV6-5 CASSYATSYGETQYF TGTGCCAGCAGTTACGCGACTAGTTATGGGGAGACCCAGTACTTC
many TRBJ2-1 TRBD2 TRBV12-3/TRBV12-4 CASSFRAGGRGEQFF TGTGCCAGCAGTTTTAGGGCGGGGGGGCGTGGTGAGCAGTTCTTC
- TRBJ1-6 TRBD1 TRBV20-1 CSAKTGTGWHSPLHF TGCAGTGCTAAAACCGGGACAGGGTGGCATTCACCCCTCCACTTT
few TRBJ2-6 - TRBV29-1 CSVGEQGGSGANVLTF TGCAGCGTTGGGGAGCAGGGGGGCTCTGGGGCCAACGTCCTGACTTTC
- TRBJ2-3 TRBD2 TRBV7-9 CASSHPSGGSSTDTQYF TGTGCCAGCAGCCACCCGAGCGGGGGCTCTAGCACAGATACGCAGTATTTT
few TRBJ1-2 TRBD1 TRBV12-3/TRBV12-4 CASSQTGINYGYTF TGTGCCAGCAGCCAGACAGGGATTAACTATGGCTACACCTTC
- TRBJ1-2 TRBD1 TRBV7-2 CASSLTGGGYGYTF TGTGCCAGCAGCTTGACAGGGGGGGGCTATGGCTACACCTTC